A selection of T cell receptor beta chains follows, all from one sample in a study of blood T cell repertoires in COVID-19. TCRdb keeps only in-frame clones here, not all; method: immunoSEQ multiplex PCR. The table has 120,000 to 150,000 clones, almost 90% seen once. Source material: peripheral blood. The receptors were sampled from a woman aged 55 to 70 with acute or convalescent COVID-19. The CDR3 runs from the conserved cysteine through the conserved F or W. The order of the fields is clone size, J gene, V gene, D gene, CDR3 protein, CDR3 DNA. D genes are given only for firm matches. The size field is filled for only some rows; it gives once, few, many or a size class.

>NA|TRBJ1-1|TRBV6-5|NA
CASSLSRNTEAFF
TGTGCCAGCAGTCTGTCCAGGAACACTGAAGCTTTCTTT
>NA|TRBJ1-1|TRBV9|NA
CASSVGQVYMNTEAFF
TGTGCCAGCAGCGTAGGGCAGGTATACATGAACACTGAAGCTTTCTTT
>NA|TRBJ2-7|TRBV4-2|NA
CASSQKEQGSYEQYF
TGTGCCAGCAGCCAGAAGGAACAGGGCTCCTACGAGCAGTACTTC
>NA|TRBJ1-2|TRBV7-2|NA
CASSLNTNGYTF
TGTGCCAGCAGCCTAAACACTAATGGCTACACCTTC
>NA|TRBJ2-2|TRBV29-1|TRBD1
CSVERGQGTGELFF
TGCAGCGTTGAAAGGGGACAGGGGACCGGGGAGCTGTTTTTT
>NA|TRBJ2-5|TRBV19|TRBD1
CASSRPGQGKTQYF
TGTGCCAGTAGTAGACCGGGACAGGGTAAGACCCAGTACTTC
>once|TRBJ2-1|TRBV2|TRBD2
CASSGKGLAGGPYNEQFF
TGTGCCAGCAGCGGGAAGGGACTAGCGGGGGGGCCCTACAATGAGCAGTTCTTC
>NA|TRBJ2-7|TRBV3-1/TRBV3-2|NA
CASSPLLSSYEQYF
TGTGCCAGCAGCCCACTCCTTAGCTCCTACGAGCAGTACTTC
>once|TRBJ2-5|TRBV28|NA
CASSSLLPQETQYF
TGTGCCAGCAGTTCCCTACTACCCCAAGAGACCCAGTACTTC
>NA|TRBJ1-1|TRBV7-3|NA
CASSLGALGTEAFF
TGTGCCAGCAGCTTGGGGGCGCTCGGAACTGAAGCTTTCTTT
>NA|TRBJ2-7|TRBV7-2|NA
CASSLSTGVQEQYF
TGTGCCAGCAGCCTATCAACGGGGGTTCAGGAGCAGTACTTC
>NA|TRBJ1-1|TRBV20-1|TRBD1
CSASDGGTGGKAFF
TGCAGTGCTAGTGACGGGGGGACAGGGGGCAAAGCTTTCTTT
>once|TRBJ2-4|TRBV7-2|TRBD2
CASSMTQGGDIQYF
TGTGCCAGCAGCATGACCCAGGGAGGGGACATTCAGTACTTC
>NA|TRBJ2-1|TRBV11-2|NA
CASSIPGTPVAFF
TGTGCCAGCAGCATTCCCGGGACTCCAGTTGCGTTCTTC
>NA|TRBJ1-1|TRBV14|TRBD1
CASSGQGNTEAFF
TGTGCCAGCAGTGGACAGGGGAACACTGAAGCTTTCTTT
>NA|TRBJ2-6|TRBV9|TRBD2
CASSGWVAGDSGANVLTF
TGTGCCAGCAGCGGCTGGGTGGCGGGGGACTCTGGGGCCAACGTCCTGACTTTC
>NA|TRBJ1-1|TRBV3-1/TRBV3-2|NA
CASSQASGGSEAFF
TGTGCCAGCAGCCAAGCGTCAGGAGGCTCTGAAGCTTTCTTT
>few|TRBJ1-3|TRBV7-9|NA
CASTTTYSGNTIYF
TGTGCCAGCACCACAACCTATTCTGGAAACACCATATATTTT
>NA|TRBJ2-7|TRBV7-8|NA
CASSLQGTYEQYF
TGTGCCAGCAGCTTACAGGGGACCTACGAGCAGTACTTC
>NA|TRBJ1-5|TRBV5-6|TRBD1
CASSVTGTGNQPQHF
TGTGCCAGCAGCGTGACAGGGACGGGCAATCAGCCCCAGCATTTT
>NA|TRBJ2-7|TRBV30|TRBD1
CAWGTEWEQYF
TGTGCCTGGGGGACAGAGTGGGAGCAGTACTTC
>NA|TRBJ1-3|TRBV7-9|NA
CASSLAAAGNTIYF
TGTGCCAGCAGCTTAGCGGCAGCTGGAAACACCATATATTTT
>few|TRBJ1-2|TRBV30|NA
CAWSVGRDKGYTF
TGTGCCTGGAGTGTAGGCAGGGATAAAGGCTACACCTTC
>NA|TRBJ1-5|TRBV19|NA
CASSKSSNQPQHF
TGTGCCAGTAGCAAGAGTAGCAATCAGCCCCAGCATTTT
>NA|TRBJ1-1|TRBV11-1|NA
CASSQGLAEAFF
TGTGCCAGCAGCCAGGGGCTCGCTGAAGCTTTCTTT
>NA|TRBJ1-5|TRBV29-1|NA
CSVEGGGDSSNQPQHF
TGCAGCGTTGAGGGGGGGGGCGACAGCAGCAATCAGCCCCAGCATTTT
>NA|TRBJ1-4|TRBV19|NA
CASGYRASFGEKLFF
TGTGCCAGCGGATACAGGGCCTCGTTTGGGGAAAAACTGTTTTTT
>NA|TRBJ1-1|TRBV4-2|NA
CASSPAHQMNTEAFF
TGTGCCAGCAGCCCTGCCCATCAGATGAACACTGAAGCTTTCTTT
>NA|TRBJ2-3|TRBV3-1/TRBV3-2|TRBD2
CASSQSLAGGEGYF
TGTGCCAGCAGCCAGTCTCTCGCGGGCGGGGAGGGGTATTTT